The T cell receptor (beta chain) under discussion was sequenced for a study of monozygotic twins with inflammatory bowel disease. Every sample had its cDNA made across eight separate reactions. Reanalyzing the 5' RACE reads, TCRdb keeps one entry per CDR3 protein, without DNA. With some 440,000 distinct CDR3 sequences in the sample, the ten largest clones hold about 2.3%. Blood samples, whole and unsorted for T cells, yielded the isolated total RNA. General study findings and limits: Healthy co-twins had higher TCRbeta inverse Simpson diversity than their IBD twins. Especially with disease activity, IBD patients shared fewer clonotypes with others than healthy twins did.

Note on this clonotype: Its antigen is undetermined.

This CDR3 comprises 18 residues. Germline V gene data show CDR1 as SGHRS and CDR2 as YFSETQ. The sequenced sample consisted of blood. This clonotype originated in a human donor with ulcerative colitis or Crohn's disease, or a healthy co-twin of an affected twin (not recorded which). This chain uses TRBV5-1 with TRBJ2-3; the TCRdb call, TRBD2, lacks DNA for checking. The CDR3 here is CASSLGLSLAGGTDTQYF.